The 24 T cell receptor beta chains below come from one sample, sequenced in a study of identical twins. TCRdb reprocessed the 5' RACE reads with MiXCR, giving one entry per CDR3 protein. The sample holds about 220,000 distinct CDR3 sequences, 7.5% seen once. This sample also appeared in a second study, on yellow fever vaccine responses in identical twins.

Sequencing was done on a sample of memory (CD45RO+) T cells sorted from blood. The source is a woman aged 18-35 years in good health.

The CDR3 loop reads CASNPEGSTDTQYF. CDR3 nucleotide sequence: TGCGCCAGCAATCCGGAGGGGAGCACAGATACGCAGTATTTT. V and J are TRBV5-1 and TRBJ2-3, with D perhaps matching TRBD2 (6 bases). The V gene lost 6 bases and the J gene lost 0 bases, with 11 bases spanning the gap. This CDR3 region has 14 residues. CDR1 is SGHRS and CDR2 is YFSETQ in the germline V gene.

This clonotype has a count of ten or more. The junction and the germline gene differ at one end; a read error may be behind it. The chain recombines TRBV12-3 or TRBV12-4 with TRBJ2-1; 11 bases align to TRBD2. This CDR3 has 14 amino acids. The CDR3: CASSLAGGYNEQFF. The CDR3 DNA reads as TGTGCCAGCAGTCTAGCGGGGGGTTACAATGAGCAGTTCTTC.

This clonotype was recorded at least ten times. The chain recombines TRBV4-3 with TRBJ2-7; weak D call: TRBD1 (6 bases). With 0 bases removed from V and 0 bases from J, the gap between germline ends came to 9 bases. The CDR3 contains 15 residues. The germline V gene has CDR1 LGHNA and CDR2 YSLEER. This CDR3 is CASSQDLDSSYEQYF. The CDR3 nucleotides read TGCGCCAGCAGCCAAGATCTGGACAGCTCCTACGAGCAGTACTTC.

Only a few counts were recorded for this clonotype. The gene calls are TRBV6-1 and TRBJ1-2; 11 nucleotides agree with TRBD1. Germline loops: CDR1 MNHNS, CDR2 SASEGT. The CDR3 has 14 residues. Trimming at V came to 4 bases and at J to 4 bases, leaving 2 bases not matched to a gene. The CDR3 protein is CASSGTGGVYGYTF. DNA for the CDR3: TGTGCCAGCAGTGGGACAGGGGGCGTCTATGGCTACACCTTC.

The V gene is TRBV7-6, the J gene TRBJ2-1, with unresolved D. Deletions cut 5 bases from V and 2 bases from J, with 10 bases between. The CDR3 length is 14 residues. CDR1 and CDR2 from the germline V gene are SGHVS and FNYEAQ. CDR3 sequence reads: CASSGIGTYNEQFF. The CDR3 coding sequence is TGTGCCAGCAGCGGGATAGGGACCTACAATGAGCAGTTCTTC. The full variable domain, with the rest looked up from reference TRBV7-6 and TRBJ2-1, is GAGVSQSPRYKVTKRGQDVALRCDPISGHVSLYWYRQALGQGPEFLTYFNYEAQQDKSGLPNDRFSAERPEGSISTLTIQRTEQRDSAMYRCASSGIGTYNEQFFGPGTRLTVL.

This clonotype was seen only once. The V gene is TRBV20-1, the J gene TRBJ1-1, with unresolved D. CDR1 and CDR2 from the germline V gene are DFQATT and SNEGSKA (reference sequence). Trimming pared 5 bases from V and 11 bases from J, leaving 6 bases between. The length of the CDR3 is 8 residues. CDR3 residues: CSAPRAFF. CDR3 DNA: TGCAGTGCTCCGAGGGCTTTCTTT.

This clonotype was counted many times. The rearrangement joins TRBV10-3 to TRBJ1-2, with 12 bases fitting TRBD1. Germline values: CDR1 ENHRY, CDR2 SYGVKD. This CDR3 region has 14 residues. V shed 4 bases and J 4 bases; nucleotides not matched to a gene: 1. CDR3 in amino acids: CAISGGQGAYGYTF. The CDR3 nucleotides read TGTGCCATCAGTGGGGGACAGGGGGCCTATGGCTACACCTTC.

This clonotype has a count of ten or more. The V call is TRBV4-3, the J call TRBJ2-7, with 8 bases aligning to TRBD1. J gave up 4 bases and V 0 bases, and 5 bases lay outside the gene matches. The CDR3 sequence is 15 residues long. CDR1 LGHNA and CDR2 YSLEER come from the germline V gene. The CDR3 sequence: CASSQDRQGFYEQYF. CDR3 nucleotide sequence: TGCGCCAGCAGCCAAGATCGACAGGGGTTTTACGAGCAGTACTTC.

This clonotype was seen a few times. The rearrangement links TRBV7-9 to TRBJ2-2; D not certain. Trimming stripped 3 bases from V and 7 bases from J, with 6 bases between. CDR1 and CDR2 (germline): SEHNR, FQNEAQ (reference sequence). CDR3 length: 12 amino acids. CDR3 sequence (DNA): TGTGCCAGCAGCTTTCCGATCGGGGAGCTGTTTTTT. It translates to CASSFPIGELFF.

The gene calls are TRBV18 and TRBJ2-1, with TRBD1 identical over 8 bases. V gave up 3 bases and J gave up 3 bases; unmatched junction bases: 1. The germline CDR1 and CDR2 sequences are KGHSH and LQKENI. The CDR3 length is 14 residues. The CDR3 DNA follows: TGTGCCAGCTCACCCGACAGGGGCTACAATGAGCAGTTCTTC. As protein: CASSPDRGYNEQFF.

This clonotype has ten or more counts. The genes are TRBV5-1 and TRBJ2-4, with D possibly TRBD1 on 6 matching bases. The germline V gene encodes CDR1 SGHRS and CDR2 YFSETQ. This CDR3 region has 12 residues. V lost 4 bases and J lost 10, with 12 bases in between. In DNA form, the CDR3 reads TGCGCCAGCAGCCCGGACAGTGCGATTCAGTACTTC. Translation gives CASSPDSAIQYF.

In this sample, this clonotype turned up many times. The chain employs TRBV15 and TRBJ2-3, with D unclear. The CDR3 loop spans 14 amino acids. V was shortened by 0 bases and J by 4 bases, with 8 bases between the two germline ends. Germline values: CDR1 LNHNV, CDR2 YYDKDF (reference sequence). DNA of the CDR3: TGTGCCACCAGCAGAGATCTCGGCGCAGATACGCAGTATTTT. Protein: CATSRDLGADTQYF. The full variable domain, completed using reference TRBV15 and TRBJ2-3, is DAMVIQNPRYQVTQFGKPVTLSCSQTLNHNVMYWYQQKSSQAPKLLFHYYDKDFNNEADTPDNFQSRRPNTSFCFLDIRSPGLGDTAMYLCATSRDLGADTQYFGPGTRLTVL.

This clonotype was detected ten times or more. The chain joins TRBV2 to TRBJ2-1, with 10 bases identical to TRBD2. CDR1 is SNHLY, CDR2 FYNNEI, per germline. V shed 7 bases, J shed 4 bases, and the junction held 4 bases outside the gene matches. The CDR3 is 14 residues long. The CDR3 DNA is TGTGCCAGCACTAGGACTAGCGGTTACAATGAGCAGTTCTTC. As protein: CASTRTSGYNEQFF.

This clonotype was counted a few times. V is TRBV11-2 and J is TRBJ2-5; the D gene is possibly TRBD2 (7 bases). The V gene's germline CDR1 is SGHAT and CDR2 FQNNGV. V was clipped by 9 bases and J by 0 bases, with 14 bases between them. This CDR3 has 14 residues. The CDR3 spells CASSRGDNQETQYF. The CDR3 DNA is TGTGCCAGTTCCCGGGGGGACAACCAAGAGACCCAGTACTTC.

This clonotype was observed at least ten times. The chain joins TRBV6-5 to TRBJ2-2; D may match TRBD1 or TRBD2 (5 bases each). Germline V lookup: CDR1 MNHEY, CDR2 SVGAGI. This CDR3 has 15 residues. Trimming removed 0 bases at V and 6 bases at J, with 11 bases between. The CDR3 region is CASSYSTGGPGELFF. CDR3 nucleotide sequence: TGTGCCAGCAGTTACTCCACAGGAGGACCCGGGGAGCTGTTTTTT.

This clonotype was seen more than once but under ten times. The chain employs TRBV6-4 and TRBJ2-1, with D uncertain. Germline lookup yields CDR1 MRHNA and CDR2 SNTAGT. This CDR3 region has 14 residues. V lost 3 bases and J 8 bases, leaving 14 bases between the germline ends. Written as DNA, the CDR3 is TGTGCCAGCAGTGATCGGGCTAGTGTCGATGAGCAGTTCTTC. It codes for CASSDRASVDEQFF.

This clonotype appeared a few times. The chain has TRBV9 and TRBJ1-2; D gene unclear. V lost 4 bases to trimming and J lost 7 bases, with 17 bases between them. The CDR3 contains 14 residues. CDR1 and CDR2 from the germline V gene are SGDLS and YYNGEE. The CDR3 spells CASSPETAGFGYTF. The CDR3, as DNA: TGTGCCAGCAGCCCAGAGACCGCGGGGTTTGGCTACACCTTC.

This clonotype was seen a handful of times. The chain employs TRBV12-5 and TRBJ1-2; a possible D gene is TRBD1 (5 bases). In germline, CDR1 is LGHNT, CDR2 FRNRAP. This CDR3 region has 13 residues. V lost 1 base to trimming and J lost 3 bases, with 6 bases between them. The CDR3 coding sequence is TGTGCTAGTGGTTTGGAGGGACACTATGGCTACACCTTC. Amino acids: CASGLEGHYGYTF.

This clonotype has only a few counts. The chain joins TRBV6-5 to TRBJ2-1; D not certain. Between the trimmed V and J ends, which lost 5 bases and 6 bases, there was a span of 5 bases. Germline CDR1 MNHEY, CDR2 SVGAGI. The CDR3 spans 11 residues. The CDR3 sequence is CASSTANEQFF. In DNA form, the CDR3 reads TGTGCCAGCAGTACGGCCAATGAGCAGTTCTTC.

The gene calls are TRBV7-9 and TRBJ2-5; TRBD1 agrees at 9 bases. The length of the CDR3 is 16 residues. Germline CDR1 is SEHNR and CDR2 is FQNEAQ (reference sequence). V trimming: 3 bases; J trimming: 5 bases; junction bases outside the gene matches: 10. This chain's CDR3 is CASSLSGTGRGETQYF. CDR3 coding DNA: TGTGCCAGCAGCTTGTCCGGGACAGGGCGAGGGGAGACCCAGTACTTC.

This clonotype was recorded a few times. This chain connects TRBV20-1 to TRBJ1-2; D is possibly TRBD1 (5 bases). There are 12 residues in the CDR3. The V end was cut by 0 bases, the J end by 5 bases, with 7 bases between. In germline, CDR1 is DFQATT, CDR2 SNEGSKA (reference sequence). Here the CDR3 reads CSARDRGYGYTF. CDR3 nucleotide sequence: TGCAGTGCTAGAGATCGGGGGTATGGCTACACCTTC.

At least ten counts were recorded for this clonotype. The CDR3 nucleotides read TGTGCCACCCTCAGCGTGGGGGGGCCTACGAGCACAGATACGCAGTATTTT. It yields the protein CATLSVGGPTSTDTQYF. The rearrangement joins TRBV15 to TRBJ2-3; weak D call: TRBD2 (7 bases). Germline CDR1 is LNHNV and CDR2 is YYDKDF (reference sequence). The CDR3 spans 17 residues. Trimming took off 8 bases at V and 0 bases at J, with 21 bases between the two ends.

The table lists this clonotype with a few counts. The V call is TRBV11-2, the J call TRBJ2-3, with 9 bases that match TRBD2. V gave up 5 bases and J gave up 0 bases; unmatched junction bases: 12. The CDR3 is 18 residues long. The germline CDR1 and CDR2 sequences are SGHAT and FQNNGV. CDR3 residues: CASSLDGGGAPSTDTQYF. CDR3 in DNA: TGTGCCAGCAGCCTCGATGGCGGGGGGGCTCCCAGCACAGATACGCAGTATTTT.

The CDR3 coding sequence is TGTGCCAGCAGTGACCCGGGCAGCTCCTACGAGCAGTACTTC. It encodes CASSDPGSSYEQYF. The V call is TRBV2, the J call TRBJ2-7; no clear D gene. Germline V CDR1 and CDR2: SNHLY, FYNNEI. The CDR3 totals 14 residues. V shed 3 bases and J shed 0 bases, with 9 bases lying between them.